A single TCR beta chain is shown here with its context. The sample is drawn from a study of OX40 agonist ivuxolimab in advanced cancers. About the study: Patients in dose escalation had liver, melanoma, kidney or head and neck cancers.

The CDR3 totals 13 residues. V lost 1 base and J lost 6; bases outside the gene matches: 6. The germline CDR1 and CDR2 sequences are GTSNPN and SVGIG (reference sequence). Data came from immunoSEQ multiplex PCR; TCRdb stores just in-frame clones and leaves some out. Of roughly 40,000 clones in the sample, approximately 75% were seen once. Here the sequenced sample was CD4+ or CD8+ T cells sorted from blood, taken in a trial of the OX40 agonist ivuxolimab. The sequence was obtained from an adult with an advanced solid tumor such as melanoma, head and neck, liver or kidney cancer. The rearrangement uses TRBV30 and TRBJ2-7, with 7 bases fitting TRBD2. The CDR3 bases are TGTGCCTGGAGTGGACTAGCCTCAGGCGAGCAGTACTTC. Amino acid sequence: CAWSGLASGEQYF. Using reference TRBV30 and TRBJ2-7 for the parts outside the CDR3, the full variable domain is SQTIHQWPATLVQPVGSPLSLECTVEGTSNPNLYWYRQAAGRGLQLLFYSVGIGQISSEVPQNLSASRPQDRQFILSSKKLLLSDSGFYLCAWSGLASGEQYFGPGTRLTVT.